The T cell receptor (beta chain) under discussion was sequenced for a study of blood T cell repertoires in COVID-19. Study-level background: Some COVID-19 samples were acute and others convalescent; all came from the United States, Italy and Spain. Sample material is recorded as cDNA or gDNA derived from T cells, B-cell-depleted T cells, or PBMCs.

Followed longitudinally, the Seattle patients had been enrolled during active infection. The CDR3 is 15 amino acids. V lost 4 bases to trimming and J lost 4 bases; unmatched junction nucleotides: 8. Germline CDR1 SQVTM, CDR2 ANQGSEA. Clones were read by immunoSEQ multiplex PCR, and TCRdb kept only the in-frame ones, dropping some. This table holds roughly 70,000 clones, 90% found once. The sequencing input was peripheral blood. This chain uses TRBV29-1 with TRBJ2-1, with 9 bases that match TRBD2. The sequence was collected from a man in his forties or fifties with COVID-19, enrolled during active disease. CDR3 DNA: TGCAGCGTTGCCCAAGCGGGAGGAGGTTACAATGAGCAGTTCTTC. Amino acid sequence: CSVAQAGGGYNEQFF.